This TCR beta chain was captured by sequencing in a study of T cells after yellow fever vaccination. Looking at the study overall: Preparation used SMART-Seq v4 Ultra Low Input for the low-cell-number fractions. Study observations and caveats: A faster peak, day 5 versus 15, was reached by the weaker secondary response. Once the booster was given, most primary-vaccination clones reappeared, at about 97% for CD4 and approximately 88% for CD8.

This clonotype was found many times. The antigen remains unidentified. TCRdb fed the 5' RACE reads into MiXCR, producing one record per CDR3 protein. The sample yields about 140,000 distinct CDR3 sequences, 7% to 9% seen once. CDR3 length equals 11 residues. The V and J ends lost 7 bases and 4 bases, in that order; junction bases with no gene match: 2. The germline CDR1 and CDR2 sequences are DFQATT and SNEGSKA (reference sequence). The receptor comes from a man aged 25-45 years who received the YFV17D yellow fever vaccine. The chain joins TRBV20-1 to TRBJ2-7; 9 nucleotides agree with TRBD2. Specimen: CD4+ T cells sorted from PBMCs, collected 5 days after the yellow fever booster vaccination. The CDR3 protein is CSVLAGYEQYF. In nucleotides, the CDR3 is TGCAGTGTTCTAGCGGGGTACGAGCAGTACTTC.